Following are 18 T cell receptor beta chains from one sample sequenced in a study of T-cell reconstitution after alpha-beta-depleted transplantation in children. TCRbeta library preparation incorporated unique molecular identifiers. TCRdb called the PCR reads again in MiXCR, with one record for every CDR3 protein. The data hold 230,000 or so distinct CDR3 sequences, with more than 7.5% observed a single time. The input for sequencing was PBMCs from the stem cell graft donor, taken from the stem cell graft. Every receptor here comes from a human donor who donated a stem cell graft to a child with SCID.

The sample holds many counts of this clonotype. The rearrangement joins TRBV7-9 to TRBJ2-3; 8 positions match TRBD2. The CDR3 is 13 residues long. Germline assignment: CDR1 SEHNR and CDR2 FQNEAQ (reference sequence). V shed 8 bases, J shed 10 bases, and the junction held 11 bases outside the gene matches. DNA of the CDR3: TGTGCCAGCCTCCCAGCGGGGGCTGCGTCGCAGTATTTT. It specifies CASLPAGAASQYF.

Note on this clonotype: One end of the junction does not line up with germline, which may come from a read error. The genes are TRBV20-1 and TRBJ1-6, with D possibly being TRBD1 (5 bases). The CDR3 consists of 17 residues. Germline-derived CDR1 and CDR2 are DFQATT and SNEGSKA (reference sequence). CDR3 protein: CCARVTPRVFDNSPLHF. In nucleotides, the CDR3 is TGCTGTGCTAGAGTTACTCCCAGGGTTTTTGATAATTCACCCCTCCACTTT.

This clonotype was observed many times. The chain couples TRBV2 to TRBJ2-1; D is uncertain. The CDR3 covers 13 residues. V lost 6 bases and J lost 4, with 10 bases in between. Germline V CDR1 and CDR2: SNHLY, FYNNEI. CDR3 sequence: CASRTGSYNEQFF. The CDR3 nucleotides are TGTGCCAGCAGGACCGGGTCATACAATGAGCAGTTCTTC.

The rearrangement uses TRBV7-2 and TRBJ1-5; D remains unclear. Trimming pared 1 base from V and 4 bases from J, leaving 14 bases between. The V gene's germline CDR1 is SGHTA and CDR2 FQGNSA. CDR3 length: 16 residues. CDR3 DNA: TGTGCCAGCAGCTTAGTAGGCGTCGCGGTGAATCAGCCCCAGCATTTT. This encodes CASSLVGVAVNQPQHF.

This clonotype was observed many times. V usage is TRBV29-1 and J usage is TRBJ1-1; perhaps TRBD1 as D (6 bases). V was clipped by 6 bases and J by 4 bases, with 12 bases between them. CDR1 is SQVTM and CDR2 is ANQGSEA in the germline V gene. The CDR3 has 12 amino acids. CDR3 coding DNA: TGCAGCGTCGGGGGGCAGGGCACTGAAGCTTTCTTT. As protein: CSVGGQGTEAFF.

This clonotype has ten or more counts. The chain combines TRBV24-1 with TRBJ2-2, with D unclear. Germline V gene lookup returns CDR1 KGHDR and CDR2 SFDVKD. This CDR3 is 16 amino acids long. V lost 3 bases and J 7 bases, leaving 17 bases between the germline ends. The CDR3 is CATSDPVAGRNGELFF. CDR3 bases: TGTGCCACCAGTGATCCCGTTGCCGGACGAAACGGGGAGCTGTTTTTT.

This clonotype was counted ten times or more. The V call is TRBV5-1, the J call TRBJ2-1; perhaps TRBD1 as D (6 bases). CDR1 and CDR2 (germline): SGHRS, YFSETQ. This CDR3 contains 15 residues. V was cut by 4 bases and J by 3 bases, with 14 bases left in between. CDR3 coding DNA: TGCGCCAGCAGCCTCAGGGGATTGGGCTACAATGAGCAGTTCTTC. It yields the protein CASSLRGLGYNEQFF.

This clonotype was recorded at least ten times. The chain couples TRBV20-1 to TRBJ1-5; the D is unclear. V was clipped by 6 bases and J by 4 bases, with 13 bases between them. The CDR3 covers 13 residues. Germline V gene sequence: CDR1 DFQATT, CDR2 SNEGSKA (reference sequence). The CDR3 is CSALSVRNQPQHF. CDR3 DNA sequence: TGCAGTGCCCTATCAGTACGGAATCAGCCCCAGCATTTT.

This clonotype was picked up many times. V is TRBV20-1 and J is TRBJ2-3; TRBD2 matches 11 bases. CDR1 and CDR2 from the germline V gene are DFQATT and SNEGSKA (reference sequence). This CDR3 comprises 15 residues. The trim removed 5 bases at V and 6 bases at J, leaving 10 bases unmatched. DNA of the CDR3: TGCAGTGCTGGGGGACTAGCGGACCTCGGCGATACGCAGTATTTT. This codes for CSAGGLADLGDTQYF.

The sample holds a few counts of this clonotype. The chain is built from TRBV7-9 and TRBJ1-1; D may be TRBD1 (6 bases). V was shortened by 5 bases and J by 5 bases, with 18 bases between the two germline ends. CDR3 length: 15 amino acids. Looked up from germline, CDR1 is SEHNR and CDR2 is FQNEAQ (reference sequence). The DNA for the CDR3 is TGTGCCAGCAGCCGGGGACACCAACCGGAGACTGAAGCTTTCTTT. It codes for CASSRGHQPETEAFF.

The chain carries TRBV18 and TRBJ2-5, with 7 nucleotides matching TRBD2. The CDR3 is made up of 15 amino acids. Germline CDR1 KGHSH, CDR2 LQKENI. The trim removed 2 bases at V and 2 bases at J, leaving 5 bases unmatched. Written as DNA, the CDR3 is TGTGCCAGCTCACCAGTGGGGGGGAAACAAGAGACCCAGTACTTC. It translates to CASSPVGGKQETQYF.

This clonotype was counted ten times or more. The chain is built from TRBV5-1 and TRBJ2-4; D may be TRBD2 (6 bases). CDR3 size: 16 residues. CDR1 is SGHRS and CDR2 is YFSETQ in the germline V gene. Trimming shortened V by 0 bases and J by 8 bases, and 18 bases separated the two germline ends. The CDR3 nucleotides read TGCGCCAGCAGCTTGGGGTGGGACTTCAGGAGGGACATTCAGTACTTC. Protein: CASSLGWDFRRDIQYF.

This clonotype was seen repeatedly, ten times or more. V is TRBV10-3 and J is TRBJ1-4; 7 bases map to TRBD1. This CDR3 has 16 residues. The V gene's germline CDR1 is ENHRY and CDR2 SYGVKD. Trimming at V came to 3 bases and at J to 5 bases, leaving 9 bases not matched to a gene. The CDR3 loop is CAISDLDRDGNEKLFF. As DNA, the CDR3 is TGTGCCATCAGTGACCTCGACAGGGATGGGAATGAAAAACTGTTTTTT.

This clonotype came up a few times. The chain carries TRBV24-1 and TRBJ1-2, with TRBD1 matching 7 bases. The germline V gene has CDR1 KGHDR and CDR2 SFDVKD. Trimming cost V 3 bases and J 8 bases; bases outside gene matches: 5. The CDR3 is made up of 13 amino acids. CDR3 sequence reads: CATSDGTVGGYTF. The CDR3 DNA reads TGTGCCACCAGTGATGGGACAGTCGGAGGCTACACCTTC.

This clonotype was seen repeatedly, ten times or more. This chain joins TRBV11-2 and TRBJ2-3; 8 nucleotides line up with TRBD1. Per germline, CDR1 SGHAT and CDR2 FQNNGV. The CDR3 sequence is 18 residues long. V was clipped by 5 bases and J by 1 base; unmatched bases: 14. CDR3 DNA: TGTGCCAGCAGCCCAAGGGGATCGACAGGGGTCGGCACAGATACGCAGTATTTT. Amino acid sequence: CASSPRGSTGVGTDTQYF.

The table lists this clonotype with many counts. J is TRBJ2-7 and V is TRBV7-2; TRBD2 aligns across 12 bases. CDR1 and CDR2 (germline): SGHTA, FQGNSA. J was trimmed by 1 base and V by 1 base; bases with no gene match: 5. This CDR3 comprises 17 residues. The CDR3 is CASSLVVLAGGSYEQYF. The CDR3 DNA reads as TGTGCCAGCAGCTTAGTTGTCCTAGCGGGGGGGTCCTACGAGCAGTACTTC.

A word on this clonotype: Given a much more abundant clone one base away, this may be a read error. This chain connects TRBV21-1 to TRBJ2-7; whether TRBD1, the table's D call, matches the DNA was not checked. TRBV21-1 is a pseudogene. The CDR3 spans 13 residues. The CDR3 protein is CANYGTGCHVQYF. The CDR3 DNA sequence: TGTGCCAACTACGGGACAGGGTGCCACGTGCAGTACTTC.

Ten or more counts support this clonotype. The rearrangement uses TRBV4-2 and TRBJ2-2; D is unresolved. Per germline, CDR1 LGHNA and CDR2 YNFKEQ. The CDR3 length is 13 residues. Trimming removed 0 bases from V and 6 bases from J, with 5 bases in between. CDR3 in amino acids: CASSQDGAGELFF. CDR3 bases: TGTGCCAGCAGCCAAGATGGCGCCGGGGAGCTGTTTTTT.